These 7 T cell receptor beta chains came from one sample sequenced in a study of OX40 agonist ivuxolimab in advanced cancers. Clones were read by immunoSEQ multiplex PCR, and TCRdb kept only the in-frame ones, dropping some. Of under 100,000 clones in the sample, more than 80% are singletons; the top ten hold less than 6%. The material sequenced was CD4+ or CD8+ T cells sorted from blood, taken in a trial of the OX40 agonist ivuxolimab. The receptors were gathered from an adult with an advanced solid tumor such as melanoma, head and neck, liver or kidney cancer.

This rearrangement joins TRBV6-1 to TRBJ2-7; 12 positions match TRBD2. J lost 7 bases, V lost 5 bases, and 9 bases had no gene match. Germline CDR1 is MNHNS and CDR2 is SASEGT. The CDR3 consists of 15 residues. The CDR3 DNA reads as TGTGCCAGCAGTTCGCTAGCGGGAGGGCCGGAGGAGCAGTACTTC. Protein sequence: CASSSLAGGPEEQYF.

The V call is TRBV7-3, the J call TRBJ2-3; possible D gene TRBD2, 5 bases. This CDR3 is built from 15 residues. Germline CDR1 SGHTA, CDR2 FQGTGA. V gave up 3 bases and J gave up 9 bases, with 19 bases separating them. Here the CDR3 reads CASSLDGGGGRTQYF. The CDR3 nucleotides read TGTGCCAGCAGCTTGGATGGAGGTGGCGGAAGAACGCAGTATTTT.

The chain uses TRBV5-6 and TRBJ2-3; D call uncertain. V was trimmed by 1 base and J by 0 bases, leaving 3 bases between them. Germline assignment: CDR1 SGHDT and CDR2 YYEEEE. This CDR3 region has 13 residues. This CDR3 is CASSLPSTDTQYF. CDR3 nucleotide sequence: TGTGCCAGCAGCTTGCCAAGCACAGATACGCAGTATTTT.

This clone turned up a few times. The chain couples TRBV5-5 to TRBJ1-1; D gene ambiguous. Germline lookup yields CDR1 SGHKS and CDR2 YYEKEE (reference sequence). With 4 bases removed from V and 2 bases from J, the gap between germline ends came to 3 bases. This CDR3 comprises 11 residues. The CDR3 is CASSVNTEAFF. The CDR3 DNA follows: TGTGCCAGCAGCGTAAACACTGAAGCTTTCTTT. The full variable domain, in which reference TRBV5-5 and TRBJ1-1 provide the parts outside the CDR3, is DAGVTQSPTHLIKTRGQQVTLRCSPISGHKSVSWYQQVLGQGPQFIFQYYEKEERGRGNFPDRFSARQFPNYSSELNVNALLLGDSALYLCASSVNTEAFFGQGTRLTVV.

This clone showed up just a few times. The chain uses TRBV7-8 and TRBJ1-5, with D hard to call. The V end lost 1 base, the J end lost 6 bases, and 16 bases lay between the germline ends. In germline, CDR1 is SGHVS, CDR2 FQNEAQ. The CDR3 extends over 16 amino acids. CDR3 in DNA: TGTGCCAGCAGCTTAGATGGGGATCTGAGGGTTCAGCCCCAGCATTTT. Translated: CASSLDGDLRVQPQHF.

This clone was seen a single time. The chain combines TRBV4-2 with TRBJ1-2; 8 bases align to TRBD1. V was pared by 5 bases and J by 4 bases, with 6 bases of the junction left unmatched. The CDR3 runs 14 residues. Per the germline V gene, CDR1 is LGHNA and CDR2 is YNFKEQ. CDR3 nucleotide sequence: TGTGCCAGCAGCGCGGGGGACAGGACCTATGGCTACACCTTC. Translated: CASSAGDRTYGYTF.

In its sample, this clone was seen a few times. This chain links TRBV30 with TRBJ1-1, with no clear D. The CDR3 runs 10 residues. V was trimmed by 4 bases and J by 5 bases, leaving 5 bases between them. CDR1 and CDR2 (germline): GTSNPN, SVGIG (reference sequence). Here the CDR3 reads CAWTATEAFF. The CDR3 bases are TGTGCCTGGACAGCGACTGAAGCTTTCTTT.